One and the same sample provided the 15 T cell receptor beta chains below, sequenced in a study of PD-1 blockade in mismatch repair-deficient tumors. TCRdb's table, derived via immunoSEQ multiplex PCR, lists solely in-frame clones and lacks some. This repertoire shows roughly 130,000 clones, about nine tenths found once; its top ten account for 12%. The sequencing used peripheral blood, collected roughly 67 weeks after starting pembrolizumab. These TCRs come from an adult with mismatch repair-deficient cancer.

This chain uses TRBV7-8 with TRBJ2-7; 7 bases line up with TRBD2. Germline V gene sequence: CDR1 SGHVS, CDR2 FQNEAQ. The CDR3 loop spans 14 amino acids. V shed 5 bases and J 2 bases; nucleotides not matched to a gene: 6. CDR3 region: CASSLGTTTYEQYF. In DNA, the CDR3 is TGTGCCAGCAGCCTCGGGACTACCACCTACGAGCAGTACTTC.

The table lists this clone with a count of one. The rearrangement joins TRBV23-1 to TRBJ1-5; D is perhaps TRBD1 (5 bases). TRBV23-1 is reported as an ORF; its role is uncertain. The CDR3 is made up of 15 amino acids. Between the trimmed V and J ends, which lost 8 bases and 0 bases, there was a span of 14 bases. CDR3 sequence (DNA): TGCGCCAGCTCTTTTCGGGGGGATAGCAATCAGCCCCAGCATTTT. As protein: CASSFRGDSNQPQHF.

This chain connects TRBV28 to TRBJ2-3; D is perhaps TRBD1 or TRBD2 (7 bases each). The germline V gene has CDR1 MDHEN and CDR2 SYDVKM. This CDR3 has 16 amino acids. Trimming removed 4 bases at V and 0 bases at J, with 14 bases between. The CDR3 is CASSYGGDSSTDTQYF. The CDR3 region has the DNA TGTGCCAGCAGTTATGGGGGGGACAGCAGCACAGATACGCAGTATTTT.

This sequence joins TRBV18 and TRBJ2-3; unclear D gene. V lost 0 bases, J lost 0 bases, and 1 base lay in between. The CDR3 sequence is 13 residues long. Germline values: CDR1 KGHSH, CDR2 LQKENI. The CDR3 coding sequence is TGTGCCAGCTCACCACCTAGCACAGATACGCAGTATTTT. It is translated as CASSPPSTDTQYF.

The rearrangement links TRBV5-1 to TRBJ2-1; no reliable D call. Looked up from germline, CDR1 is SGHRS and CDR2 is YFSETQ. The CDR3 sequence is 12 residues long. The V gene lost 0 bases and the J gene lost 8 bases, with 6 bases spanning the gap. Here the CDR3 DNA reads TGCGCCAGCAGCTTGGGATTGGATGAGCAGTTCTTC. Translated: CASSLGLDEQFF.

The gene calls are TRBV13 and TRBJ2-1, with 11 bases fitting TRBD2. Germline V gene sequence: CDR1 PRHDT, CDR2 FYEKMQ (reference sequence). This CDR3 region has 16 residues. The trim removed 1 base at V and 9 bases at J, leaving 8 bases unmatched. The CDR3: CASSLVPSGRRGEQFF. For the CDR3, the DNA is TGTGCCAGCAGCTTAGTTCCTAGCGGGAGGCGGGGTGAGCAGTTCTTC.

The CDR3 here is CASSSAGGINEKLFF. CDR3 coding DNA: TGCGCCAGCAGCTCCGCCGGGGGTATTAATGAAAAACTGTTTTTT. This rearrangement joins TRBV4-1 to TRBJ1-4; TRBD1 is a possible D gene (5 bases). Trimming stripped 5 bases from V and 4 bases from J, with 14 bases between. The CDR3 consists of 15 residues. The germline V gene encodes CDR1 MGHRA and CDR2 YSYEKL.

CDR3 in amino acids: CASSRTFYEQYF. The CDR3 region has the DNA TGTGCCAGCTCACGGACATTCTACGAGCAGTACTTC. This sequence joins TRBV18 and TRBJ2-7; possible D gene TRBD1, 5 bases. CDR1 and CDR2 (germline): KGHSH, LQKENI. This CDR3 has 12 amino acids. V was cut by 4 bases and J by 3 bases, with 7 bases left in between.

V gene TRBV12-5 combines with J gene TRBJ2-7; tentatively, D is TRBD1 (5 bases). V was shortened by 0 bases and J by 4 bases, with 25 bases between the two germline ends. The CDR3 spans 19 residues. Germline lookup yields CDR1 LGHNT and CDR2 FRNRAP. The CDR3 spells CASGLVVTERARTAYEQYF. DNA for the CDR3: TGTGCTAGTGGTTTGGTTGTGACAGAAAGGGCGAGGACGGCTTACGAGCAGTACTTC. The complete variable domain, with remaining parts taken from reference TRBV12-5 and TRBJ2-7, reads DARVTQTPRHKVTEMGQEVTMRCQPILGHNTVFWYRQTMMQGLELLAYFRNRAPLDDSGMPKDRFSAEMPDATLATLKIQPSEPRDSAVYFCASGLVVTERARTAYEQYFGPGTRLTVT.

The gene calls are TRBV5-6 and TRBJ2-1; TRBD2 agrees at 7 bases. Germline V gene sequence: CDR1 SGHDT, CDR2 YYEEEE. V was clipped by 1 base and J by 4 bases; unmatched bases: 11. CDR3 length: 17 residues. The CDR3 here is CASSLRLAPSRYNEQFF. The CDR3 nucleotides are TGTGCCAGCAGCTTGAGACTAGCCCCAAGCCGGTACAATGAGCAGTTCTTC.

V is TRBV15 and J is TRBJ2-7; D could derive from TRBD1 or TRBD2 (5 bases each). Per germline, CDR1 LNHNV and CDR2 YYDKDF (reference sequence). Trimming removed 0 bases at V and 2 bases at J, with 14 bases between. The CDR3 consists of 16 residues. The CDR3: CATSRDGATHTYEQYF. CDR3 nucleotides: TGTGCCACCAGCAGAGACGGGGCGACCCATACCTACGAGCAGTACTTC.

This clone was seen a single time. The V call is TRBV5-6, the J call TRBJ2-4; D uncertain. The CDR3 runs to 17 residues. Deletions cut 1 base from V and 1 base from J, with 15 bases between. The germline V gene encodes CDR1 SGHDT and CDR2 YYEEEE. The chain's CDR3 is CASSLKTTRWAKNIQYF. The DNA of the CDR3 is TGTGCCAGCAGCTTGAAGACAACGAGGTGGGCCAAAAACATTCAGTACTTC.

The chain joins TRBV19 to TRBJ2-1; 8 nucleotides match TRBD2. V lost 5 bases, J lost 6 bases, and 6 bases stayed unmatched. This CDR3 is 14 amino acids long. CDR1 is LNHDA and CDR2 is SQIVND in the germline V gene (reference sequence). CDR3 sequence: CASSASGPGNEQFF. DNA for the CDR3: TGTGCCAGTAGTGCTAGCGGGCCCGGCAATGAGCAGTTCTTC.

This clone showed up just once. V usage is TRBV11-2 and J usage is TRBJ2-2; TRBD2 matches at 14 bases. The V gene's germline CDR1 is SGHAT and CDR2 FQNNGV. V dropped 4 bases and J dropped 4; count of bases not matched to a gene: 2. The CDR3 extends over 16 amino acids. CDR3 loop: CASSSGLAGVTGELFF. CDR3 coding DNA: TGTGCCAGCAGCTCGGGACTAGCGGGAGTCACCGGGGAGCTGTTTTTT.

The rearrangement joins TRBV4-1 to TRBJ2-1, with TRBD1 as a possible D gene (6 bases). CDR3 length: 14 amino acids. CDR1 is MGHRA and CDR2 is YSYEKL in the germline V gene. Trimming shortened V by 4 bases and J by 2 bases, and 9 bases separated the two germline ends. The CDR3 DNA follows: TGCGCCAGCAGCCCCAGGGACACCTACAATGAGCAGTTCTTC. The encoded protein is CASSPRDTYNEQFF.